This T cell receptor (beta chain) was identified during a study of glioma-infiltrating T cells (dated by TCRdb to the mid-2010s). With regard to the full study: Sequencing of TCR alpha- and beta-chain repertoires was performed on glioma tissue, on non-neoplastic brain tissue, and on matched peripheral blood mononuclear cells. Each tissue-infiltrating repertoire was compared with the same patient's peripheral blood repertoire to measure divergence between tissue and blood T-cell populations. The paired cohort was made up of three low-grade glioma patients, several primary glioblastoma patients and three non-glioma patients who contributed non-neoplastic brain tissue. The research as a whole found: VJ-independent divergence between tissue and blood was lower than expected in non-neoplastic patients but higher than expected in all gliomas, particularly low-grade gliomas. Group comparisons were based on small numbers of patients: three non-neoplastic, three low-grade glioma and several glioblastoma patients. Very few CDR3 sequences were found to be shared between tissue and blood, and this scarcity was attributed to high CDR3 diversity and limited sampling.

The junction shows trimming of 6 bases on V and 1 base on J, plus 11 bases between the germline ends. For CDR1 and CDR2, the germline V gene lists MNHNS and SASEGT. Including cysteine and phenylalanine, the CDR3 has 14 amino acids. Only the CDR3 portion is preserved as DNA: 42 bases, with reading frame beginning at the first base. The iRepertoire nested amplicon-rescue multiplex PCR (arm-PCR) platform was used to amplify TCR alpha and beta CDR3 regions from RNA. The input for one-step reverse transcription and amplification was about 95-450 ng of either tissue mRNA or PBMC total RNA. Following bead purification, Illumina adapters were added by a secondary multiplex PCR, and libraries between 200 and 400 bp were gel-purified. Internal 6-nucleotide barcodes were carried by the libraries and were used for demultiplexing. Sequencing of the libraries was done on an Illumina MiSeq using 2x220 or 2x250 nucleotide paired-end reads. The published analysis was carried out like this. FLASH 1.2.11 was used to merge paired reads, and BWA-MEM then aligned the reads to the GRCh37 human genome before TRA and TRB reads were extracted. For V and J assignment, an IMGT-derived reference of cassette sequences and CDR3 motifs that included pseudogenes was used. Reads were translated in three frames, and productive CDR3s were defined as those with a C...FGXG motif and no stop codons. Clonotypes were defined as unique combinations of V-J cassette pair and CDR3 amino acid sequence. Reads were filtered by Hamming distance, with the threshold set by the sequence error rate of each sample in mapped regions. TCRdb cleaned the public reads at Q25 with fastp, built clones with MiXCR and kept in-frame beta chains. Entries are consolidated by CDR3 protein sequence, retaining the most common genes and DNA. These V and J calls derive from TCRdb rather than the authors' analysis. Within this sample are approximately 130,000 distinct CDR3 sequences, with under 25% of them counted one time only. The ten largest clones capture about a quarter of the sample.

This clonotype was found a few times. The antigen it binds to is not known. No base quality information exists; no much larger clone differs at one position. The chain was built from TRBV6-1 and TRBJ2-3; a tentative D call is TRBD2 (6 bases match). This TCR came from a human donor with low-grade glioma or glioblastoma, undergoing nonglioma brain surgery, or in good health (not recorded which). Material: glioma tissue, nonneoplastic brain tissue, or PBMCs (not recorded which). The CDR3 region: CASRISGGTDTQYF. In nucleotide form, the sequence is TGTGCCAGCAGGATTAGCGGTGGCACAGATACGCAGTATTTT.